One sample yielded the 30 T cell receptor beta chains listed below, sequenced in a study of blood T cells in healthy people across ages. Using a J-beta primer mix together with a sample-barcoded 5' primer, a second PCR was run for 7 to 11 cycles. Each CDR3 protein is one row after TCRdb ran MiXCR on the 5' RACE reads. The data contain approximately 1.5 million distinct CDR3 sequences, less than 45% of them seen just once; the ten biggest clones take up approximately 4%. The sample consisted of blood. The receptors were gathered from a woman younger than 35 in good health.

This clonotype was seen a handful of times. V is TRBV4-1 and J is TRBJ1-1, with D unclear. Trimming shortened V by 4 bases and J by 2 bases, and 17 bases separated the two germline ends. CDR3 length equals 16 residues. The germline V gene has CDR1 MGHRA and CDR2 YSYEKL. The CDR3 is CASSPNSGWLNTEAFF. CDR3 DNA: TGCGCCAGCAGCCCAAACTCCGGCTGGCTAAACACTGAAGCTTTCTTT.

This rearrangement joins TRBV28 to TRBJ2-7; a possible D gene is TRBD2 (6 bases). From germline, CDR1 is MDHEN and CDR2 SYDVKM. The length of the CDR3 is 17 residues. Between the trimmed V and J ends, which lost 6 bases and 0 bases, there was a span of 21 bases. The CDR3 DNA reads as TGTGCCAGCAGCGCTCATTTAATAGCGGCAAGCTCCTACGAGCAGTACTTC. This gives the protein CASSAHLIAASSYEQYF.

This clonotype was counted ten times or more. The chain combines TRBV12-3 or TRBV12-4 with TRBJ1-2, with TRBD1 as a possible D gene (5 bases). The germline V and J ends were trimmed by 5 bases and 5 bases, with 9 bases remaining between them. There are 12 residues in the CDR3. CDR3 sequence reads: CASSATAYGYTF. CDR3 nucleotide sequence: TGTGCCAGCAGTGCGACAGCATATGGCTACACCTTC.

This clonotype was observed a single time. The chain combines TRBV4-2 with TRBJ2-1; 8 bases fit TRBD2. The CDR3 totals 15 residues. The ends lost 8 bases at V and 2 bases at J; junction bases unmatched: 8. Germline V CDR1 and CDR2: LGHNA, YNFKEQ. The chain's CDR3 is CASQRERGTYNEQFF. Here the CDR3 DNA reads TGTGCCAGCCAGAGGGAGCGGGGGACCTACAATGAGCAGTTCTTC.

This clonotype was detected ten times or more. The chain uses TRBV7-9 and TRBJ2-6, with D uncertain. Germline lookup yields CDR1 SEHNR and CDR2 FQNEAQ (reference sequence). The CDR3 consists of 11 residues. Trimming took 8 bases from V and 5 from J, leaving 4 bases between them. CDR3 protein: CASVWANVLTF. CDR3 nucleotides: TGTGCCAGCGTATGGGCCAACGTCCTGACTTTC. The whole variable domain, remainder taken from reference TRBV7-9 and TRBJ2-6, is DTGVSQNPRHKITKRGQNVTFRCDPISEHNRLYWYRQTLGQGPEFLTYFQNEAQLEKSRLLSDRFSAERPKGSFSTLEIQRTEQGDSAMYLCASVWANVLTFGAGSRLTVL.

The V gene is TRBV20-1, the J gene TRBJ1-1; D is unclear. V shed 5 bases and J shed 0 bases, with 13 bases lying between them. This CDR3 is 14 amino acids long. Germline CDR1 is DFQATT and CDR2 is SNEGSKA (reference sequence). The CDR3 region has the DNA TGCAGTGCTCCGAAAGGGTACATGAACACTGAAGCTTTCTTT. This codes for CSAPKGYMNTEAFF.

The table lists this clonotype with many counts. This rearrangement joins TRBV4-3 to TRBJ2-7, with D perhaps assigned TRBD1 or TRBD2 (5 bases each). Per the germline V gene, CDR1 is LGHNA and CDR2 is YSLEER. The V end lost 6 bases, the J end lost 3 bases, and 18 bases lay between the germline ends. The CDR3 has 15 amino acids. This chain's CDR3 is CASSPGYQRDYEQYF. The CDR3 DNA follows: TGCGCCAGCAGTCCAGGGTACCAGAGGGACTACGAGCAGTACTTC.

This clonotype occurred a few times. The chain uses TRBV20-1 and TRBJ2-1, with 8 nucleotides matching TRBD2. With 2 bases clipped from V and 3 bases from J, the junction kept 12 bases outside the gene matches. From germline, CDR1 is DFQATT and CDR2 SNEGSKA (reference sequence). This CDR3 region has 17 residues. This CDR3 reads CSARSTGLAGGYNEQFF. CDR3 nucleotides: TGCAGTGCTAGATCAACGGGGCTAGCGGGCGGCTACAATGAGCAGTTCTTC.

This clonotype was picked up a small number of times. This chain joins TRBV20-1 and TRBJ1-1; D may be TRBD1 (6 bases). Germline V gives CDR1 DFQATT, CDR2 SNEGSKA (reference sequence). The germline V and J ends were trimmed by 7 bases and 1 base, with 13 bases remaining between them. This CDR3 has 13 residues. The CDR3 loop is CSVVDRRNTEAFF. The CDR3 nucleotides read TGCAGTGTGGTCGACAGGAGGAACACTGAAGCTTTCTTT.

The chain recombines TRBV12-3 or TRBV12-4 with TRBJ2-7; D tentatively reads TRBD1 or TRBD2 (6 bases each). V shed 6 bases and J shed 5 bases, with 17 bases lying between them. This CDR3 has 14 residues. The CDR3 region is CASSPQGGRDEQYF. The CDR3 coding sequence is TGTGCCAGCAGCCCCCAAGGGGGGCGCGACGAGCAGTACTTC.

The chain recombines TRBV3-1 with TRBJ1-1, with a weak D call TRBD1 (6 bases). This CDR3 comprises 14 residues. V was clipped by 4 bases and J by 11 bases, with 20 bases between them. Germline CDR1 LGHDT, CDR2 YNNKEL (reference sequence). CDR3 nucleotide sequence: TGTGCCAGCAGCCCCCCAGGACAGTCGAGCGCTGCTTTCTTT. Encoded protein: CASSPPGQSSAAFF.

The chain employs TRBV19 and TRBJ2-1, with D maybe TRBD1 (6 bases). The ends were cut back, 3 bases at V and 5 bases at J, with 11 bases in the middle. The length of the CDR3 is 14 residues. Germline-derived CDR1 and CDR2 are LNHDA and SQIVND (reference sequence). The CDR3 nucleotides are TGTGCCAGTAGTATGGGCAGGGGCCACAATGAGCAGTTCTTC. Translated, it gives CASSMGRGHNEQFF.

The rearrangement links TRBV4-3 to TRBJ2-1; D possibly corresponds to TRBD1 (5 bases). Per the germline V gene, CDR1 is LGHNA and CDR2 is YSLEER. V lost 1 base and J 3 bases, leaving 10 bases between the germline ends. This CDR3 has 15 amino acids. CDR3 loop: CASSQGAGNYNEQFF. The CDR3 region has the DNA TGCGCCAGCAGCCAAGGGGCAGGGAACTACAATGAGCAGTTCTTC.

The rearrangement links TRBV6-5 to TRBJ2-4; D remains ambiguous. V lost 2 bases, J lost 13 bases, and 9 bases lay in between. The CDR3 contains 11 residues. Germline CDR1 reads MNHEY; CDR2 reads SVGAGI. The CDR3 reads CASSYVGRQYF. The CDR3 nucleotides are TGTGCCAGCAGTTACGTGGGAAGGCAGTACTTC.

This chain joins TRBV20-1 and TRBJ1-4; a weak D match, TRBD1 (6 bases). Trimming took 4 bases from V and 8 from J, leaving 17 bases between them. Germline CDR1 DFQATT, CDR2 SNEGSKA (reference sequence). The CDR3 extends over 14 amino acids. CDR3 sequence: CSAKGNRAEEKLFF. CDR3 nucleotide sequence: TGCAGTGCTAAGGGAAACAGGGCGGAGGAAAAACTGTTTTTT.

The chain links TRBV7-2 to TRBJ2-1; tentative D call: TRBD2 (7 bases). CDR1 and CDR2 from the germline V gene are SGHTA and FQGNSA. The length of the CDR3 is 14 residues. Deletions cut 5 bases from V and 9 bases from J, with 17 bases between. CDR3 nucleotide sequence: TGTGCCAGCAGCGGAGGGGGGGCCATTGGTGAGCAGTTCTTC. This codes for CASSGGGAIGEQFF.

Of note for this clonotype: Compared with germline, one end of the junction differs, possibly owing to a read error. CDR3: CASSPWTPSSYNEQFF. The CDR3 region has the DNA TGCGCCAGCAGCCCCTGGACGCCCAGCTCCTACAATGAGCAGTTTTTC. This chain joins TRBV5-1 and TRBJ2-1; unclear D gene. CDR3 length: 16 amino acids. Germline lookup yields CDR1 SGHRS and CDR2 YFSETQ. Looking up the rest from reference TRBV5-1 and TRBJ2-1 gives the full variable domain: KAGVTQTPRYLIKTRGQQVTLSCSPISGHRSVSWYQQTPGQGLQFLFEYFSETQRNKGNFPGRFSGRQFSNSRSEMNVSTLELGDSALYLCASSPWTPSSYNEQFFGPGTRLTVL.

The chain has TRBV12-3 or TRBV12-4 and TRBJ2-5; the match to TRBD1 covers 7 bases. CDR3 length: 13 amino acids. The V gene end was trimmed by 4 bases and the J gene end by 11 bases; junction bases not matched to a gene: 10. The CDR3 bases are TGTGCCAGCAGTTGCGACAGGGTTTATGAGCAGTACTTC. Translating it yields CASSCDRVYEQYF.

This clonotype has only a few counts. In DNA, the CDR3 is TGTGCCAGCAGTCGATCCCTGGCGGCTGAAGCTTTCTTT. Protein sequence: CASSRSLAAEAFF. This rearrangement joins TRBV25-1 to TRBJ1-1; D gene uncertain. The germline V gene encodes CDR1 MGHDK and CDR2 SYGVNS. This CDR3 comprises 13 residues. V lost 5 bases to trimming and J lost 6 bases, with 13 bases between them.

The rearrangement links TRBV3-1 to TRBJ2-7; tentatively, D is TRBD1 (5 bases). The CDR3 is 15 amino acids. Germline V gives CDR1 LGHDT, CDR2 YNNKEL (reference sequence). V was trimmed by 0 bases and J by 3 bases, leaving 12 bases between them. The CDR3 region has the DNA TGTGCCAGCAGCCAAGATCTAGACAGCTACTACGAGCAGTACTTC. Protein: CASSQDLDSYYEQYF.

The chain joins TRBV7-9 to TRBJ2-5, with 8 bases lining up with TRBD2. The end of the DNA is better explained by TRBJ2-7, so the J call may be wrong. CDR3 length: 15 amino acids. Germline assignment: CDR1 SEHNR and CDR2 FQNEAQ (reference sequence). The CDR3 here is CASSLSGTRPLEQYF. The CDR3 nucleotides are TGTGCCAGCAGCCTTAGCGGGACCCGCCCTCTCGAGCAGTACTTC.

In this sample, this clonotype turned up a few times. The J gene is TRBJ1-1, the V gene TRBV6-1, with 7 bases fitting TRBD1. The CDR3 extends over 15 amino acids. CDR1 and CDR2 from the germline V gene are MNHNS and SASEGT. V lost 3 bases and J lost 6; bases outside the gene matches: 10. The CDR3 loop is CASSEGVQGGAEAFF. The CDR3 DNA reads TGTGCCAGCAGTGAGGGTGTCCAGGGGGGCGCTGAAGCTTTCTTT.

The chain carries TRBV7-2 and TRBJ1-5, with 7 bases matching TRBD1. Germline loops: CDR1 SGHTA, CDR2 FQGNSA. The CDR3 consists of 15 residues. The J segment lost 4 bases and the V segment lost 5 bases, leaving 8 bases of the junction unmatched. CDR3 sequence (DNA): TGTGCCAGCAGCATTTCGACAGGGATAAATCAGCCCCAGCATTTT. It is translated as CASSISTGINQPQHF.

This clonotype has more than one count but fewer than ten. The chain is built from TRBV28 and TRBJ1-1; no clear D. The CDR3 is 15 amino acids. Germline CDR1 is MDHEN and CDR2 is SYDVKM. Trimming took off 2 bases at V and 1 base at J, with 11 bases between the two ends. CDR3 protein: CASSLIGRTNTEAFF. In DNA, the CDR3 is TGTGCCAGCAGTTTAATTGGACGTACGAACACTGAAGCTTTCTTT.

The rearrangement joins TRBV2 to TRBJ1-3, with a possible D match to TRBD1 (5 bases). Germline V gives CDR1 SNHLY, CDR2 FYNNEI. The CDR3 consists of 13 residues. V shed 8 bases and J shed 6 bases, with 14 bases lying between them. In DNA form, the CDR3 reads TGTGCCAGCCGGGGCCCAGGAGAAAACACCATATATTTT. Its translation: CASRGPGENTIYF.

This rearrangement joins TRBV6-6 to TRBJ1-5; 11 bases agree with TRBD1. This CDR3 has 16 residues. The V gene's germline CDR1 is MNHNY and CDR2 SVGAGI (reference sequence). V was pared by 5 bases and J by 2 bases, with 5 bases of the junction left unmatched. The DNA for the CDR3 is TGTGCCAGCAGTACCGGACAGGGGGCCGGCAATCAGCCCCAGCATTTT. This translates into CASSTGQGAGNQPQHF.

This clonotype was observed a handful of times. This chain uses TRBV27 with TRBJ2-1, with a weak D call TRBD1 (5 bases). The germline V and J ends were trimmed by 6 bases and 4 bases, with 10 bases remaining between them. The CDR3 is 13 residues long. Germline CDR1 reads MNHEY; CDR2 reads SMNVEV (reference sequence). The CDR3 protein is CASRPTVYNEQFF. CDR3 sequence (DNA): TGTGCCAGCAGGCCGACAGTTTACAATGAGCAGTTCTTC.

This clonotype has a handful of counts. The J gene is TRBJ1-1, the V gene TRBV7-6; D possibly corresponds to TRBD1 (5 bases). Germline V CDR1 and CDR2: SGHVS, FNYEAQ. V lost 1 base, J lost 0 bases, and 9 bases lay in between. This CDR3 comprises 15 residues. The CDR3 spells CASSLVRGMNTEAFF. CDR3 nucleotide sequence: TGTGCCAGCAGCTTAGTACGGGGGATGAACACTGAAGCTTTCTTT.

This chain links TRBV24-1 with TRBJ2-1; perhaps D is TRBD1 or TRBD2 (5 bases each). V dropped 5 bases and J dropped 6 bases, with 19 bases sitting between them. This CDR3 has 16 amino acids. Germline-derived CDR1 and CDR2 are KGHDR and SFDVKD. CDR3 amino acids: CATSAQGPLRSNEQFF. The CDR3 region has the DNA TGTGCCACCAGTGCTCAGGGACCACTTCGGAGCAATGAGCAGTTCTTC.

This chain joins TRBV7-8 and TRBJ2-1; D unresolved. TRBJ2-7 matches the DNA end more closely, so the J call is doubtful. The CDR3 consists of 16 residues. Germline values: CDR1 SGHVS, CDR2 FQNEAQ. CDR3 coding DNA: TGTGCCAGCAGCCGGACCCCCAAGAGCTCCTACAATGAGCAGTACTTC. Residues: CASSRTPKSSYNEQYF.